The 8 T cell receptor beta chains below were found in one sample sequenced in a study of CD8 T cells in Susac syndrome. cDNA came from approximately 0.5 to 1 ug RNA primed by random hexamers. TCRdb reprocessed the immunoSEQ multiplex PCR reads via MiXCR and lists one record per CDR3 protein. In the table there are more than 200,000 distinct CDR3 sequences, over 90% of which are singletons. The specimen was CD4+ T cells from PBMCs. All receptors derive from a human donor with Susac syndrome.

In DNA, the CDR3 is TGTGCCAGCAGACGGACAGGGGGCTACGAGCAGTACTTC. Translation: CASRRTGGYEQYF. The chain recombines TRBV7-2 with TRBJ2-7, with 10 bases aligning to TRBD1. Germline CDR1 SGHTA, CDR2 FQGNSA. CDR3 size: 13 residues. J was trimmed by 3 bases and V by 6 bases; bases with no gene match: 2.

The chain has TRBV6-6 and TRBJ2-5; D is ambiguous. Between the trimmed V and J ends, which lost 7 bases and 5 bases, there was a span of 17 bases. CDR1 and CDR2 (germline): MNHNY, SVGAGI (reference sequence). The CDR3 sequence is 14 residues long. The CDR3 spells CASMVDSVRETQYF. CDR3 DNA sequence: TGTGCCAGCATGGTGGATTCAGTCAGGGAGACCCAGTACTTC.

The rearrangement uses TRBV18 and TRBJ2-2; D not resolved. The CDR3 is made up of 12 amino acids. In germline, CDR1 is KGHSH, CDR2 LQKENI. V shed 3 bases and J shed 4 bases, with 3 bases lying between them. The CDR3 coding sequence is TGTGCCAGCTCACCCACCACCGGGGAGCTGTTTTTT. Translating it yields CASSPTTGELFF.

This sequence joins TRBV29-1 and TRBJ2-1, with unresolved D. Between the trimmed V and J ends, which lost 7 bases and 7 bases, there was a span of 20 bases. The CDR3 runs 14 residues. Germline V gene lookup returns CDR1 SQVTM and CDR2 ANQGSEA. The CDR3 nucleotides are TGCAGCGCCTATGCCTACCCAGCAGGAAATGAGCAGTTCTTC. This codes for CSAYAYPAGNEQFF.

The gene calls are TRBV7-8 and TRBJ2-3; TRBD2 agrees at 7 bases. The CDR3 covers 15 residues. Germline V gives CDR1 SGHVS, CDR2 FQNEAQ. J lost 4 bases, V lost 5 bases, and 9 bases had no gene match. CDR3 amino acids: CASSRPGGASDTQYF. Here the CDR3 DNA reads TGTGCCAGCAGCCGCCCGGGGGGAGCATCAGATACGCAGTATTTT.

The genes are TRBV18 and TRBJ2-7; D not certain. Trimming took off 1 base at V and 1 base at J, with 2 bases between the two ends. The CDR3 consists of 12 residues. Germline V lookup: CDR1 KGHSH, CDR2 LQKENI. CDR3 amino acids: CASSPQSYEQYF. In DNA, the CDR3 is TGTGCCAGCTCACCACAGTCCTACGAGCAGTACTTC.

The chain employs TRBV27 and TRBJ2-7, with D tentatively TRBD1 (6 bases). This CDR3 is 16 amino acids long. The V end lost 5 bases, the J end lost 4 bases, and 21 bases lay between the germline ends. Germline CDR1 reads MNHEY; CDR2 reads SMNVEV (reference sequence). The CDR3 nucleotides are TGTGCCAGCAGTCTCCTCGGACAGCTCGTGAGGTACGAGCAGTACTTC. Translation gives CASSLLGQLVRYEQYF.

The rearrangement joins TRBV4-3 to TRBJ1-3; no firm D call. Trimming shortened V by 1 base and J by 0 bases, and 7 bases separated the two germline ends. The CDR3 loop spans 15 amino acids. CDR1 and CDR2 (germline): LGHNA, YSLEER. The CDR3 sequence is CASSQVRSSGNTIYF. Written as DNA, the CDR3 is TGCGCCAGCAGCCAAGTTCGTAGCTCTGGAAACACCATATATTTT.